A selection of T cell receptor beta chains follows, all from one sample in a study of shared clonotypes between healthy human individuals. Produced via immunoSEQ multiplex PCR; TCRdb's table is partial and in-frame only. The sample holds roughly 300,000 clones, about nine tenths seen once. Sequencing was done on a sample of memory CD8+ T cells sorted from blood. Every receptor here comes from a man younger than 30 in good health. The conserved cysteine and the conserved F or W are not part of the CDR3 here. The D gene is left open where the match is weak. The size entry is marked missing in some rows and otherwise reads once, few, many or a size class.

v_call	d_call	clone_size	j_call	cdr3_aa
TRBV7-6	-	-	TRBJ1-1	ASSLESVNTEAF
TRBV6-5	TRBD1	-	TRBJ2-7	ASSFTGTGASEQY
TRBV30	-	once	TRBJ2-3	AWSIGSTDTQY
TRBV9	-	-	TRBJ2-1	ASSGEGSHTLGNEQF
TRBV7-6	-	-	TRBJ2-4	ASSLEQGNIQY
TRBV7-9	-	-	TRBJ2-3	ASRVSTDTQY
TRBV6-1	TRBD1	-	TRBJ2-7	ASSVGVDREYEQY
TRBV30	TRBD1	-	TRBJ2-6	AWSVTGGPSGANVLT
TRBV10-3	-	-	TRBJ2-6	AISTSEGTGANVLT
TRBV7-9	TRBD1	-	TRBJ1-2	ASSLTWAKTGHGYT
TRBV5-1	-	once	TRBJ2-5	ASSFEGGETQY
TRBV9	-	once	TRBJ2-3	ASSSSLSGGQPDTQY
TRBV2	TRBD2	-	TRBJ2-5	ASKPTSGRAETQY
TRBV5-1	TRBD2	-	TRBJ2-5	ASSLSGVNQETQY
TRBV21-1	-	-	TRBJ2-2	ASSSWTSGTGELF
TRBV2	-	once	TRBJ1-6	AVVAGANSPLH
TRBV7-9	-	-	TRBJ2-1	ASSQGVTVGNEQF
TRBV7-9	-	-	TRBJ2-2	ASSSGLEGGELF
TRBV5-3	TRBD1	-	TRBJ2-7	ARSPGTGTYEQY
TRBV29-1	-	-	TRBJ1-5	SVAITADSNQPQH
TRBV27	TRBD1	once	TRBJ2-7	ASSSLGQGNEQY
TRBV10-2	-	-	TRBJ1-1	ASSERGLNTEAF
TRBV2	-	-	TRBJ2-7	ASSAVVVYEQY
TRBV9	TRBD1	-	TRBJ2-7	ASSVGQGHEQY
TRBV29-1	-	few	TRBJ2-7	SVDLLGPHGEQY
TRBV9	-	-	TRBJ2-2	ASTPSRASANTGELF
TRBV28	-	-	TRBJ2-7	ASSGGDEQY
TRBV11-3	-	-	TRBJ2-1	ASSGGTAGEQF
TRBV14	TRBD2	-	TRBJ2-3	ASSHPYLGTSGRDTDTQY
TRBV7-2	TRBD1	-	TRBJ2-1	ASSLAVTGNNEQF
TRBV28	-	-	TRBJ1-2	ASSPTLGTYGYT
TRBV15	-	-	TRBJ2-1	ATSRAQGNEQF
TRBV28	TRBD1	-	TRBJ2-7	ASSLDSTGALYEQY
TRBV12-5	-	-	TRBJ2-7	ASGLWGLSYEQY
TRBV15	-	-	TRBJ1-5	ATSPRDNQPQH
TRBV7-9	-	-	TRBJ1-2	ASSSPSRPGHGYT
TRBV5-4	TRBD1	-	TRBJ2-7	ASSRTTGGSYEQY
TRBV9	-	once	TRBJ1-1	ASSVREMTGPDPEAF
TRBV11-2	-	-	TRBJ2-1	ASSLSESNEQF
TRBV9	-	-	TRBJ1-6	ASSVEEGGNSPLH
TRBV4-1	-	-	TRBJ1-2	ASSQGGSGLGYT
TRBV27	TRBD1	-	TRBJ2-5	ASGGTGRGSQY
TRBV11-2	-	-	TRBJ2-1	ASSRSSPYNEQF
TRBV7-6	-	-	TRBJ2-7	ASSLEDGYEQY
TRBV7-2	-	-	TRBJ1-5	ASSSHAQELYSNQPQH
TRBV2	-	-	TRBJ1-4	ASSESGGREKLF
TRBV4-3	TRBD2	-	TRBJ2-3	ASSQVLAGVTDTQY
TRBV30	-	-	TRBJ1-3	AWGLGGNTIY
TRBV9	TRBD2	-	TRBJ2-1	ASSVEGGGSYNEQF
TRBV10-3	-	once	TRBJ2-7	ATRRPSYEQY
TRBV27	-	-	TRBJ2-7	ASSLAGPRYEQY
TRBV7-8	TRBD1	once	TRBJ1-2	ASSLAGTGRDGYT
TRBV9	-	-	TRBJ2-2	ASSVEGNTGELF
TRBV7-9	-	-	TRBJ2-7	ASSAAGYEQY